This TCR beta chain was recorded in a study of T cell responses to AZD1222 COVID-19 vaccine (dated by TCRdb to the early 2020s). About the study as a whole: A total of more than 230 trial participants underwent TCR sequencing, of whom around 200 received two doses of AZD1222 and some 25 received two doses of the MenACWY control vaccine. Trial participants were enrolled by age into 18-55, 56-69 and 70-plus year subgroups, with approximately 150, 28 and 58 TCR-sequenced participants respectively.

The time point label of this sample denotes: about 28 days (+/-7) after the second vaccine dose. AZD1222 recipients whose second dose came at about 4 weeks and those whose second dose came at about 12 weeks were combined into one group, since spike-specific TCR depth and breadth did not differ between the two schedules. Samples from vaccinated people were obtained from the UK trials COV001 and COV002, which included a single-blind randomized controlled phase 2/3 trial of AZD1222 (ChAdOx1 nCoV-19) in healthy adults. Trial participant PBMC samples were collected at day 0 and day 28 after the second dose for TCRbeta chain sequencing. Overall study results and their limits: Vaccine-associated CD4 TCRs spanned the whole spike protein, with dominant responses in regions 160-218 and 743-854. Because no samples from the day 14 peak response were available, repertoires could be characterized only after the peak T cell response. A significant rise in spike-specific TCR breadth and depth was observed after two AZD1222 doses relative to day 0 and relative to MenACWY recipients. Epitopes outside the regions mutated in the B.1.351 and B.1.1.7 variants were reportedly recognized by nearly half of the unique spike-specific TCRs. The 56-69-year group was small, and its depth increase did not reach significance, likely because of low power. Conclusions about previously exposed vaccinees are limited because only six or seven AZD1222 recipients were SARS-CoV-2 seropositive at baseline. Participants were mostly white British, with more females than males. The authors suggested clonal diversity may have been underestimated.

The CDR3 regions of human TCRbeta chains were analyzed by immunosequencing. The published analysis was carried out like this. Repertoire TCRs were checked for matches against a reference library of SARS-CoV-2-specific TCRs that had been generated using the MIRA antigen-specificity platform. Breadth was defined as the fraction of unique TCRs that were SARS-CoV-2-associated, and depth was defined as the fraction of total T cells that were SARS-CoV-2-associated. Using the MIRA data, every spike-specific TCR was mapped to the spike region that the TCR reacted to and assigned to either a CD4 or a CD8 class. Log10-transformed breadth and depth values were compared by one-way ANOVA with Sidak's multiple comparisons tests. TCRdb provides this immuneACCESS table in a form limited to in-frame rearrangements. Some clones are lacking; in checked studies, under half of them reflect an unresolved V gene, and why the rest are absent is not known. V, J and clone size derive from that table, while D and trimming were established from the DNA sequence. Across this sample there are some 99,000 clones, with 65% to 85% seen only once. The top ten clones comprise approximately 15% of the sample.

Of note for this clone: Its antigen specificity is not known. Base-call qualities are not available, and no considerably larger clone is one nucleotide away.

The sample here was peripheral blood, taken 28 days after the second AZD1222 dose. This clonotype was sampled from an adult who received the AZD1222 COVID-19 vaccine.

The DNA sequence reads TGTGCCAGCAGACCTAGCGGTAACCGCTACGAGCAGTACTTC. Protein translation: CASRPSGNRYEQYF. The V gene is TRBV6-5 and the J gene is TRBJ2-7; TRBD2 lines up with 7 middle nucleotides. The CDR3 has 14 amino acids, counting the end cysteine and phenylalanine. Only the CDR3 part of the read is kept: 42 bases, read in frame from the first base. From V the trimming removes 6 bases and from J it removes 3 bases, while the gene matches leave 8 bases of the junction unaccounted for. From a lookup of the germline V gene, CDR1 and CDR2 are MNHEY and SVGAGI.